The clone carrying this T cell receptor (beta chain) was counted many times. The antigen remains undetermined. Germline lookup yields CDR1 MGHRA and CDR2 YSYEKL. CDR3 size: 16 residues. Trimming pared 1 base from V and 1 base from J, leaving 11 bases between. These data belong to a study of T-cell reconstitution after alpha-beta-depleted transplantation in children. The study's findings and limits: Expanded graft clones, several hundred of them, were reportedly the source of alpha-beta T cells about two months after transplant. A year post-transplant, T-cell counts and diversity derived mostly from newly produced T cells. High day-60 TCRbeta diversity in some patients came from surviving recipient T cells and thymic progenitors.

Library preparation (for TCRbeta) was performed with unique molecular identifiers. MiXCR was run by TCRdb on the PCR reads, yielding one entry per CDR3 protein. The sample has around 500,000 distinct CDR3 sequences, 20% to 25% seen once. The sample here was PBMCs, mostly from graft donor cells, taken 360 days after TCRalphabeta/CD19-depleted stem cell transplant. This chain links TRBV4-1 with TRBJ2-4; no clear D gene. The receptor comes from a boy in the first two years of life who had a stem cell transplant for acute myeloid leukemia, so the T cells may come from the graft donor. The CDR3 DNA is TGCGCCAGCAGCCAAGTACCGCTGGTTGCCAAAAACATTCAGTACTTC. Encoded protein: CASSQVPLVAKNIQYF.